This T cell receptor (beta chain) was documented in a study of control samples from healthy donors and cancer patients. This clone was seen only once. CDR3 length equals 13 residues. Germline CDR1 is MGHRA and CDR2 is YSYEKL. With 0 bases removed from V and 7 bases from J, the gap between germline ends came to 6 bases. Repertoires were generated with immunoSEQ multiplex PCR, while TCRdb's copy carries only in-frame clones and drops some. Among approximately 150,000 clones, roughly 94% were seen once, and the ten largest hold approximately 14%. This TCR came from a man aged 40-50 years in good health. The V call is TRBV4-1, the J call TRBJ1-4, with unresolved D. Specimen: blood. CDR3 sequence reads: CASSQDPAEKLFF. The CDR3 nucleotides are TGCGCCAGCAGCCAAGATCCGGCTGAAAAACTGTTTTTT.